Listed here is a single T cell receptor beta chain. V dropped 3 bases and J dropped 0 bases, with 14 bases sitting between them. Germline V gene lookup returns CDR1 LNHDA and CDR2 SQIVND (reference sequence). The CDR3 contains 16 residues. This record comes from a study of blood T cell repertoires in COVID-19. Assay: immunoSEQ multiplex PCR; the TCRdb copy retains only in-frame clones and omits some. The sample shows hundreds of thousands of clones, roughly 90% of them seen only once. The V call is TRBV19, the J call TRBJ1-1, with D perhaps TRBD1 (5 bases). Input material: PBMCs or T cells enriched from blood (not recorded which). The sequence came from a woman aged 18-35 years who had recovered from COVID-19. The CDR3 spells CASSIMQGFMNTEAFF. CDR3 bases: TGTGCCAGTAGTATTATGCAGGGCTTCATGAACACTGAAGCTTTCTTT.